The 17 T cell receptor beta chains in this list originate from one sample, sequenced in a study of vaccination effects on CD4 cells after COVID-19 (dated by TCRdb to between 2020 and 2023). The library was produced with the immunoSEQ multiplex PCR assay. TCRdb re-hosts the immuneACCESS table, in-frame sequences only. Its copies lack some clones; in the studies checked, an unresolved V gene accounts for under half of them, and the cause for the rest is not known. The sample includes more than 50,000 clones, with under 85% observed a single time. The top ten clonotypes cover more than 0.85% of the sample. To identify antigen-specific CD4+ T cell clonotypes by their expansion, the ViraFEST assay first stimulated PBMC with viral peptide pools and then applied TCR sequencing. After about 9 days of culture, CD4+ T cells were isolated with the EasySep CD4+ T cell isolation kit. Two doses of either the BNT162b2 or the mRNA-1273 mRNA SARS-CoV-2 vaccine were administered to participants.

The antigens for these receptors are not known. The sample in question was CD4+ T cells from PBMCs cultured with HCoV-OC43 spike peptides, obtained after COVID-19 vaccination. Interpreted using the paper, the cell subset or site label stands for: HCoV-OC43 spike overlapping peptide pool stimulation. The origin of the receptors is a human donor who received a COVID-19 vaccine.

This clone was seen a handful of times. The J gene is TRBJ1-5, the V gene TRBV2; 7 bases are a match to TRBD1. Germline V CDR1 and CDR2: SNHLY, FYNNEI. V was pared by 6 bases and J by 0 bases, with 2 bases of the junction left unmatched. The CDR3 has 14 amino acids. The CDR3: CASRGQTSNQPQHF. The CDR3 bases are TGTGCCAGCAGGGGACAGACTAGCAATCAGCCCCAGCATTTT. The full variable domain, with the rest looked up from reference TRBV2 and TRBJ1-5, is EPEVTQTPSHQVTQMGQEVILRCVPISNHLYFYWYRQILGQKVEFLVSFYNNEISEKSEIFDDQFSVERPDGSNFTLKIRSTKLEDSAMYFCASRGQTSNQPQHFGDGTRLSIL.

V is TRBV5-4 and J is TRBJ2-3, with D perhaps TRBD2 (6 bases). Trimming removed 0 bases at V and 14 bases at J, with 19 bases between. Germline CDR1 is SGHNT and CDR2 is YYREEE (reference sequence). The CDR3 extends over 14 amino acids. In nucleotides, the CDR3 is TGTGCCAGCAGCTTGGGGCTGGAGGGACTCCTAAGGTATTTT. Protein sequence: CASSLGLEGLLRYF.

V is TRBV2 and J is TRBJ2-5; 8 bases fit TRBD1. The V gene end was trimmed by 11 bases and the J gene end by 2 bases; junction bases not matched to a gene: 7. CDR1 and CDR2 from the germline V gene are SNHLY and FYNNEI. There are 13 residues in the CDR3. The CDR3 loop reads CASHRDRQETQYF. The CDR3, as DNA: TGTGCCTCACATCGGGACAGGCAAGAGACCCAGTACTTC.

The J gene is TRBJ1-2, the V gene TRBV19; 9 nucleotides match TRBD1. This CDR3 comprises 13 residues. Germline CDR1 and CDR2: LNHDA and SQIVND (reference sequence). J was trimmed by 8 bases and V by 6 bases; bases with no gene match: 7. CDR3 loop: CASSPNRGRGYTF. Here the CDR3 DNA reads TGTGCCAGTAGCCCCAACAGGGGGCGGGGCTACACCTTC.

The rearrangement links TRBV7-9 to TRBJ2-7; D possibly corresponds to TRBD2 (6 bases). Germline V gene sequence: CDR1 SEHNR, CDR2 FQNEAQ (reference sequence). V lost 5 bases and J 7 bases, leaving 12 bases between the germline ends. The CDR3 has 12 residues. For the CDR3, the DNA is TGTGCCAGCAGCCTTACCGGGGGAGAGCAGTACGTC. It encodes CASSLTGGEQYV.

The chain couples TRBV7-2 to TRBJ2-1; TRBD2 aligns across 7 bases. The CDR3 has 14 amino acids. V lost 4 bases to trimming and J lost 3 bases; unmatched junction nucleotides: 3. In germline, CDR1 is SGHTA, CDR2 FQGNSA. In DNA form, the CDR3 reads TGTGCCAGCAGCTCCCGGGGGGACTACAATGAGCAGTTCTTC. Translating it yields CASSSRGDYNEQFF.

The V and J genes are TRBV6-5 and TRBJ2-5; 9 nucleotides align to TRBD2. The ends lost 6 bases at V and 5 bases at J; junction bases unmatched: 10. The CDR3 sequence is 15 residues long. Germline V CDR1 and CDR2: MNHEY, SVGAGI. The CDR3: CASRMTSGVGETQYF. The CDR3 region has the DNA TGTGCCAGCAGAATGACTAGCGGTGTTGGGGAGACCCAGTACTTC.

The CDR3 nucleotides are TGCCGATCGCCGGGACGACGAAGCTCCTACGAGCAGTACGTC. This sequence encodes CRSPGRRSSYEQYV. J is TRBJ2-7 and V is TRBV19, with D perhaps matching TRBD1 or TRBD2 (5 bases each). Germline CDR1 reads LNHDA; CDR2 reads SQIVND (reference sequence). CDR3 size: 14 residues.

V gene TRBV25-1 combines with J gene TRBJ1-1; D not certain. Germline loops: CDR1 MGHDK, CDR2 SYGVNS. The CDR3 has 12 amino acids. Trimming removed 1 base from V and 8 bases from J, with 8 bases in between. This chain's CDR3 is CASSELEGEAFF. CDR3 coding DNA: TGTGCCAGCAGTGAATTAGAGGGAGAAGCTTTCTTT. The whole variable domain, filled in from reference TRBV25-1 and TRBJ1-1, reads EADIYQTPRYLVIGTGKKITLECSQTMGHDKMYWYQQDPGMELHLIHYSYGVNSTEKGDLSSESTVSRIRTEHFPLTLESARPSHTSQYLCASSELEGEAFFGQGTRLTVV.

V gene TRBV14 combines with J gene TRBJ2-1; maybe TRBD1 (5 bases). CDR3 length: 17 amino acids. The germline gives CDR1 SGHDN, CDR2 FVKESK. The ends were cut back, 0 bases at V and 5 bases at J, with 17 bases in the middle. The chain's CDR3 is CASSQDLPDKGNNEQFF. In nucleotides, the CDR3 is TGTGCCAGCAGCCAAGATCTCCCGGATAAGGGGAACAATGAGCAGTTCTTC.

The genes are TRBV6-6 and TRBJ1-2, with D possibly matching TRBD1 (5 bases). V lost 6 bases and J 2 bases, leaving 25 bases between the germline ends. CDR3 length: 18 amino acids. The germline CDR1 and CDR2 sequences are MNHNY and SVGAGI (reference sequence). CDR3 region: CASSRRDLLPIRNYGYTF. The DNA of the CDR3 is TGTGCCAGCAGCCGACGGGACCTCCTCCCCATTAGAAACTATGGCTACACCTTC.

The rearrangement links TRBV5-1 to TRBJ2-5; the match to TRBD1 covers 9 bases. V lost 2 bases, J lost 5 bases, and 4 bases stayed unmatched. The V gene's germline CDR1 is SGHRS and CDR2 YFSETQ. This CDR3 comprises 14 residues. The CDR3 region is CASSFLGQGETQYF. Written as DNA, the CDR3 is TGCGCCAGCAGCTTCTTAGGACAGGGGGAGACCCAGTACTTC. Together with reference TRBV5-1 and TRBJ2-5, the CDR3 gives the full variable domain: KAGVTQTPRYLIKTRGQQVTLSCSPISGHRSVSWYQQTPGQGLQFLFEYFSETQRNKGNFPGRFSGRQFSNSRSEMNVSTLELGDSALYLCASSFLGQGETQYFGPGTRLLVL.

The rearrangement uses TRBV2 and TRBJ2-1, with D tentatively TRBD2 (6 bases). Looked up from germline, CDR1 is SNHLY and CDR2 is FYNNEI. The CDR3 spans 15 residues. The V end was cut by 8 bases, the J end by 0 bases, with 14 bases between. CDR3 sequence reads: CASLRPGSSYNEQFF. CDR3 sequence (DNA): TGTGCCAGCTTGAGGCCCGGGAGCTCCTACAATGAGCAGTTCTTC.

This clone occurred once. This rearrangement joins TRBV18 to TRBJ2-3; the match to TRBD1 covers 10 bases. This CDR3 comprises 17 residues. V lost 3 bases to trimming and J lost 0 bases; unmatched junction nucleotides: 6. Germline V gives CDR1 KGHSH, CDR2 LQKENI. The CDR3: CASSPLRQGASTDTQYF. The CDR3 DNA sequence: TGTGCCAGCTCACCCTTGAGACAGGGGGCTAGCACAGATACGCAGTATTTT. Combining the CDR3 with reference TRBV18 and TRBJ2-3 gives the whole variable domain NAGVMQNPRHLVRRRGQEARLRCSPMKGHSHVYWYRQLPEEGLKFMVYLQKENIIDESGMPKERFSAEFPKEGPSILRIQQVVRGDSAAYFCASSPLRQGASTDTQYFGPGTRLTVL.

J is TRBJ1-2 and V is TRBV6-5; D uncertain. V lost 2 bases and J lost 6, with 10 bases in between. CDR1 MNHEY and CDR2 SVGAGI come from the germline V gene. The CDR3 consists of 13 residues. CDR3 coding DNA: TGTGCCAGCAGTTACGCAGGCCCCCATGGCTACACCTTC. This encodes CASSYAGPHGYTF.

The rearrangement uses TRBV12-3 or TRBV12-4 and TRBJ1-5; D might be TRBD1 (5 bases). Between the trimmed V and J ends, which lost 3 bases and 11 bases, there was a span of 14 bases. The CDR3 runs 13 residues. The DNA for the CDR3 is TGTGCCAGCAGTTTTGGCAGGGATGGAGCCCAGCATTTT. Protein: CASSFGRDGAQHF.

The sample holds one count of this clone. The chain links TRBV5-1 to TRBJ2-7; 7 bases are shared with TRBD2. This CDR3 has 14 residues. The germline gives CDR1 SGHRS, CDR2 YFSETQ. Trimming at V came to 5 bases and at J to 2 bases, leaving 7 bases not matched to a gene. The CDR3 region is CASSPSGNTYEQYV. CDR3 DNA: TGCGCCAGCAGTCCTAGCGGAAATACCTACGAGCAGTACGTC.